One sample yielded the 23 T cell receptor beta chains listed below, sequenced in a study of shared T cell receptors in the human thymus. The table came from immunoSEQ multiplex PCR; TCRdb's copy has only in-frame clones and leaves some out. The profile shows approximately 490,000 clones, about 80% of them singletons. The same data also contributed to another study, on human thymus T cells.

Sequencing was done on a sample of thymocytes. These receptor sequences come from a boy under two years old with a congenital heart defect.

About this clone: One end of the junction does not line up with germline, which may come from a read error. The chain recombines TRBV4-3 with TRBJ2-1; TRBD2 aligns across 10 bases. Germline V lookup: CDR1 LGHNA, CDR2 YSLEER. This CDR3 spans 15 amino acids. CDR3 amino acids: CASSQASGSPAEQFF. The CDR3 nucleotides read TGCGCCAGCAGCCAAGCTAGCGGGAGCCCCGCGGAGCAATTCTTC.

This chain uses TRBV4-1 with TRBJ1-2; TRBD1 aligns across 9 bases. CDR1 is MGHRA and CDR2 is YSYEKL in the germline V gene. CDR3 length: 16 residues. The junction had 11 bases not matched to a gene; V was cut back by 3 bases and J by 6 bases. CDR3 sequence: CASSQGLVDRGDGYTF. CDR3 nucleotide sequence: TGCGCCAGCAGCCAGGGCCTCGTAGACAGGGGGGATGGCTACACCTTC.

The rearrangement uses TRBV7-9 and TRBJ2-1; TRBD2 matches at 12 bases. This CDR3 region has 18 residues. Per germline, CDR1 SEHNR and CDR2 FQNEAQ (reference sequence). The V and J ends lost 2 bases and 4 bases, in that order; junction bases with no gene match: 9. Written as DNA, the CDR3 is TGTGCCAGCAGCTTACCTCCGGGACTAGCGGGCCTTTACAATGAGCAGTTCTTC. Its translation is CASSLPPGLAGLYNEQFF. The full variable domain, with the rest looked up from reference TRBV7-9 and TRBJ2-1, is DTGVSQNPRHKITKRGQNVTFRCDPISEHNRLYWYRQTLGQGPEFLTYFQNEAQLEKSRLLSDRFSAERPKGSFSTLEIQRTEQGDSAMYLCASSLPPGLAGLYNEQFFGPGTRLTVL.

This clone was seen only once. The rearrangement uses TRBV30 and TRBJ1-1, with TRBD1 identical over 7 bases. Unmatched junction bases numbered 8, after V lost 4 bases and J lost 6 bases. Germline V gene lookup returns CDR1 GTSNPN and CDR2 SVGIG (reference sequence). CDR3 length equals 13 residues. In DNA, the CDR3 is TGTGCCTGGACCTTTAGACAGGGCCCTGAAGCTTTCTTT. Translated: CAWTFRQGPEAFF.

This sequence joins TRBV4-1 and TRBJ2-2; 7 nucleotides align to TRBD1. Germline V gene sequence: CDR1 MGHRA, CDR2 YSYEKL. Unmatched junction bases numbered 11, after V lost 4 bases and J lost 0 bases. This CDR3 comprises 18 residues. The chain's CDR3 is CASSPQGPSLTNTGELFF. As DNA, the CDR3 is TGCGCCAGCAGCCCACAGGGGCCCTCACTTACGAACACCGGGGAGCTGTTTTTT.

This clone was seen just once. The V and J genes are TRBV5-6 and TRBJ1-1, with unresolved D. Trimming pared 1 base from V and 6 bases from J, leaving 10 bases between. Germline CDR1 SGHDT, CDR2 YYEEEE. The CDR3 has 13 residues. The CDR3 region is CASSLNEGAEAFF. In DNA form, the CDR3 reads TGTGCCAGCAGCTTGAATGAGGGAGCTGAAGCTTTCTTT.

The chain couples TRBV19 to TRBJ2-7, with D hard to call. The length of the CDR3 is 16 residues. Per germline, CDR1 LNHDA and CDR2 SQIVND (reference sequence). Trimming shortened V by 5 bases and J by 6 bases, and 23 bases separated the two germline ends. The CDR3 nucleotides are TGTGCCAGTAGTGACAAAGGATGGTCCAAGGATTGCGAGCAGTACTTC. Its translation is CASSDKGWSKDCEQYF.

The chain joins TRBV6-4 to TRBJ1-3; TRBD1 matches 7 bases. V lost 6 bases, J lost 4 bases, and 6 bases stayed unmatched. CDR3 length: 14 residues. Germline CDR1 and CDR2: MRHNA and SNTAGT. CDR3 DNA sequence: TGTGCCAGCAGGTTAACAGGGGTGGGAAACACCATATATTTT. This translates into CASRLTGVGNTIYF.

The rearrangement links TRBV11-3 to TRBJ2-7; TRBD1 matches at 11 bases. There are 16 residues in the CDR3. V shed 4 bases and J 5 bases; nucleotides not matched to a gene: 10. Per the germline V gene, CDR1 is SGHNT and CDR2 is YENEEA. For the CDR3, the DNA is TGTGCCAGCAGCTATTCCGGGACAGGGGGTCGGAACGAGCAGTACTTC. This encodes CASSYSGTGGRNEQYF.

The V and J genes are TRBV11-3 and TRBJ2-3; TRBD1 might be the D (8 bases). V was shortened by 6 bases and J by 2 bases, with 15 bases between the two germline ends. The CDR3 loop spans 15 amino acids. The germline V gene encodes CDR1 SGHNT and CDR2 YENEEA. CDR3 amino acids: CASRGGDRYTDTQYF. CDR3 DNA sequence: TGTGCCAGCAGAGGGGGGGACAGGTACACAGATACGCAGTATTTT.

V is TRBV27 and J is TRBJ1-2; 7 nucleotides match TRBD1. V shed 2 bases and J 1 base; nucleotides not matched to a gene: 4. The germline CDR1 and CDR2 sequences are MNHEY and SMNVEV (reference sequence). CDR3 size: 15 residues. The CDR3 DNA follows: TGTGCCAGCAGTTTAACAGGGGCTGGTAACTATGGCTACACCTTC. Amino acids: CASSLTGAGNYGYTF.

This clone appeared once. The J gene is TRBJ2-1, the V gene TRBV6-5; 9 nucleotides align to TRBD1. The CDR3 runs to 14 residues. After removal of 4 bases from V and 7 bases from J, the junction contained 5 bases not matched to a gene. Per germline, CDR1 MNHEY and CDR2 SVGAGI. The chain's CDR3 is CASSWGQGRNEQFF. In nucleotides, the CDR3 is TGTGCCAGCAGTTGGGGACAGGGACGGAATGAGCAGTTCTTC.

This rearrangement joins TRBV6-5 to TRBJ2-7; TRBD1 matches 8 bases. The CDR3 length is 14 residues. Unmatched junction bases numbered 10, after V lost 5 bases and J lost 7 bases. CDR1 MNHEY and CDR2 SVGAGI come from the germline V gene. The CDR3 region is CASSPRTGPWEQYF. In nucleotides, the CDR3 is TGTGCCAGCAGTCCGCGGACAGGGCCGTGGGAGCAGTACTTC.

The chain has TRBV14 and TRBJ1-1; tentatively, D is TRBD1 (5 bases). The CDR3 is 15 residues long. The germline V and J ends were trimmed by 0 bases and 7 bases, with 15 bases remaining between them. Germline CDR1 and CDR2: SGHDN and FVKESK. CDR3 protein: CASSQDCKTAHEAFF. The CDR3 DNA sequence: TGTGCCAGCAGCCAAGATTGTAAGACAGCCCATGAAGCTTTCTTT. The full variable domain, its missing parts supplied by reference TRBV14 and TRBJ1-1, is EAGVTQFPSHSVIEKGQTVTLRCDPISGHDNLYWYRRVMGKEIKFLLHFVKESKQDESGMPNNRFLAERTGGTYSTLKVQPAELEDSGVYFCASSQDCKTAHEAFFGQGTRLTVV.

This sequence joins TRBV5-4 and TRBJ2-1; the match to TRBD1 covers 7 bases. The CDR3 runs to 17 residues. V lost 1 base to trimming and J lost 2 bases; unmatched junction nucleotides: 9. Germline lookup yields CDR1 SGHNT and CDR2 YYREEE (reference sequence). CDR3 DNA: TGTGCCAGCAGCTTGATGATTGACAGGGCAGCCTACAATGAGCAGTTCTTC. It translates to CASSLMIDRAAYNEQFF.

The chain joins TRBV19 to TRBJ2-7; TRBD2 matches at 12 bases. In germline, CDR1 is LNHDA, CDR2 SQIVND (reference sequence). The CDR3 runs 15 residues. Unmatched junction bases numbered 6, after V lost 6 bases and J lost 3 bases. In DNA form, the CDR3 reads TGTGCCAGTAGCGGGACTAGCGGGCCGAGCTACGAGCAGTACTTC. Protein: CASSGTSGPSYEQYF.

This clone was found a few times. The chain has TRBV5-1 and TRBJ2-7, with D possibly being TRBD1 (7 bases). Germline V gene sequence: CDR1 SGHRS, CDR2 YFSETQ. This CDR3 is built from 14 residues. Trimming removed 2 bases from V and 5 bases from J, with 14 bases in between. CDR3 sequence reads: CASSLSDREDEQYF. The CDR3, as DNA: TGCGCCAGCAGCTTATCTGACAGGGAGGACGAGCAGTACTTC.

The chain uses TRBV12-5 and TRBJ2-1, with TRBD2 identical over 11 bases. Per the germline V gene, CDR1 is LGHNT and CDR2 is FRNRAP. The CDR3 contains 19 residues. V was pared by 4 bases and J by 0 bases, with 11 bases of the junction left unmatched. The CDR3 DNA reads TGTGCTAGTGGTTGGGGACTAGCGGCTCCGTTCAACTCCTACAATGAGCAGTTCTTC. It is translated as CASGWGLAAPFNSYNEQFF.

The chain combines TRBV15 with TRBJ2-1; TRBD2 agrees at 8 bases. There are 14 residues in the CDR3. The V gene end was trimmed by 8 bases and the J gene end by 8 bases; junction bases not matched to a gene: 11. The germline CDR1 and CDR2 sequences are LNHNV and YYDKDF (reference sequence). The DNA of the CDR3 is TGTGCCACCTCCAGAGGGCTAGCGGGTTATGAGCAGTTCTTC. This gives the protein CATSRGLAGYEQFF.

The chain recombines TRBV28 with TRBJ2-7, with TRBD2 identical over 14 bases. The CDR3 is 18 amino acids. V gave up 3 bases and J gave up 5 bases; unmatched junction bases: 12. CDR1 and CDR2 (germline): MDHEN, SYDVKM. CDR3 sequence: CASSFIDRGLAGVHEQYF. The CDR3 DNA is TGTGCCAGCAGTTTCATCGACAGGGGACTAGCGGGAGTGCACGAGCAGTACTTC.

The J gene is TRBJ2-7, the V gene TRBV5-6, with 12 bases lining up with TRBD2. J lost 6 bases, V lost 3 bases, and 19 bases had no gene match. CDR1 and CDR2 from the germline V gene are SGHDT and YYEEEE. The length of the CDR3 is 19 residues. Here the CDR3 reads CASSYAGGLAGGWGSEQYF. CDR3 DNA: TGTGCCAGCAGCTACGCCGGTGGGCTAGCGGGAGGGTGGGGAAGCGAGCAGTACTTC.

CDR3 sequence (DNA): TGCGCCAGCAGCTTGGAGCAGACTAGCGCCACAGATACGCAGTATTTT. Encoded protein: CASSLEQTSATDTQYF. The rearrangement uses TRBV5-1 and TRBJ2-3, with TRBD2 matching over 8 bases. The CDR3 contains 16 residues. The ends lost 0 bases at V and 2 bases at J; junction bases unmatched: 5. CDR1 and CDR2 from the germline V gene are SGHRS and YFSETQ.

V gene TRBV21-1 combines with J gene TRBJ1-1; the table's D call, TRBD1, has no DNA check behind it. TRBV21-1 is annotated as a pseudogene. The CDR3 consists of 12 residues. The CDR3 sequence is CASTQGWTEAFF. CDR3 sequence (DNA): TGTGCCAGCACCCAGGGTTGGACTGAAGCTTTCTTT.